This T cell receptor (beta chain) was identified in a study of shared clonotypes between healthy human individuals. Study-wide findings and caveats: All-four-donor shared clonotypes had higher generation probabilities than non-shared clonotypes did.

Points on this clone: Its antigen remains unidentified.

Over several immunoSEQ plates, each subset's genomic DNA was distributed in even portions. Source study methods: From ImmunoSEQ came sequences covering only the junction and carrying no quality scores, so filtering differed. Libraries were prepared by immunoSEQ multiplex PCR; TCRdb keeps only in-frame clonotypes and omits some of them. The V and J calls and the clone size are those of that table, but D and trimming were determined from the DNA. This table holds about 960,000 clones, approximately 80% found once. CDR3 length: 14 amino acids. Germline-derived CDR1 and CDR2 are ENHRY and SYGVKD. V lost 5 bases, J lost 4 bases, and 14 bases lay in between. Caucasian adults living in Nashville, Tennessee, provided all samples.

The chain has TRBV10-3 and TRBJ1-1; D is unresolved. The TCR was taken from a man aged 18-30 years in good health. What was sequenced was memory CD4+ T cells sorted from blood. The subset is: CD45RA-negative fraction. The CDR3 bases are TGTGCCATCAGTAATTACCTCACGGGCACTGAAGCTTTCTTT. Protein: CAISNYLTGTEAFF.